This T cell receptor (beta chain) derives from a study of control samples from healthy donors and cancer patients (dated by TCRdb to the early 2020s). Comment on this clone: Its antigen is still unknown. The input lacks base qualities; no much larger clone sits a single base away.

Based on the germline V gene, the CDR1 and CDR2 sequences are MNHEY and SVGAGI. From cysteine to phenylalanine, the CDR3 is 14 amino acids long. Only the CDR3 region is kept as DNA, spanning 42 bases read in frame from base 1. V loses 5 bases at its end and J loses 6 bases; junction bases beyond the gene matches: 10. Libraries were constructed by the immunoSEQ multiplex PCR assay. What TCRdb holds here is the immuneACCESS table cut down to in-frame rearrangements. Part of the clones is not present; checked against another copy, under half of the missing clones reflect an unresolved V gene, and the others are unexplained. The sample table records about 97,000 clones; 92% of these occur just once. The top ten hold less than 2.5% of the sample.

This chain joins TRBV6-5 to TRBJ2-7; 7 nucleotides in the junction match TRBD1. The receptor's source is a woman under 30 in good health. The source material was blood. In nucleotides, the sequence is TGTGCCAGCAGTCTCGGACAGGCCCGCGGCGAGCAGTACTTC. Its protein reads: CASSLGQARGEQYF.